This TCR beta chain is drawn from a study of blood T cell repertoires in COVID-19. Original data processing: Amplification with reference gene primers provided the estimates of nucleated cell counts. Sequencing was performed with immunoSEQ multiplex PCR; in TCRdb, only in-frame clones are kept and a portion is missing. V, J and clone size are taken as reported in that table, and D and trimming were inferred from the DNA itself. The sample contains some 41,000 clones, roughly nine tenths of which appear only once. This clone was detected a few times. In germline, CDR1 is LGHNA, CDR2 YSLEER. The CDR3 runs 14 residues. With 4 bases removed from V and 6 bases from J, the gap between germline ends came to 15 bases.

Specimen: peripheral blood. This receptor was obtained from a human donor in a cohort sampled during active COVID-19. The chain has TRBV4-3 and TRBJ1-1; D is undetermined. In DNA, the CDR3 is TGCGCCAGCAGCCCCGATGGGAGGTCCGCTGAAGCTTTCTTT. This codes for CASSPDGRSAEAFF.